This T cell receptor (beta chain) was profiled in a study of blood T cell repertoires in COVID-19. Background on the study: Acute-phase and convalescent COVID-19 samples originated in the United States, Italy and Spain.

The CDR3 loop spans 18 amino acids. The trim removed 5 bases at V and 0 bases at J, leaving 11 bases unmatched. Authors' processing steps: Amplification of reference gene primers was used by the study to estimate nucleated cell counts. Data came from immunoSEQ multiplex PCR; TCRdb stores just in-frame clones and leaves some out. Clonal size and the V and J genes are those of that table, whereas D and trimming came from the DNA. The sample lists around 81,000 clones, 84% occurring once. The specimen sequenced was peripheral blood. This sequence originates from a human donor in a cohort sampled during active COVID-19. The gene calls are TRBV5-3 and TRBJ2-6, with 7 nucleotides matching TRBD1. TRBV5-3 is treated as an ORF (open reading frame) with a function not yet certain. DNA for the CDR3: TGTGCCAGAAGGAGGGGGCGGGCAGCGAGCTCTGGGGCCAACGTCCTGACTTTC. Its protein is CARRRGRAASSGANVLTF.